Listed below are T cell receptor beta chains from one sample, sequenced in a study of CD8 T cells in Susac syndrome. MiXCR, run by TCRdb on the immunoSEQ multiplex PCR reads, gives a single entry per CDR3 protein. Among hundreds of thousands of distinct CDR3 sequences listed, roughly 95% were seen once. Material: CD4+ T cells from PBMCs. These TCRs come from a human donor with multiple sclerosis. The CDR3 runs from the conserved cysteine through the conserved F or W. A D gene is named only where the DNA matches it firmly. Size is omitted from some rows. Given values are once, few, many or a class for expanded clones.

.,TRBJ1-3,TRBV2,.,TGTGCCAGCAGCCCTATCCCTGGAAACACCATATATTTT,CASSPIPGNTIYF
.,TRBJ1-1,TRBV20-1,.,TGCAGTGCTCCCCCCCAGGGGCAGTCGGAAGCTTTCTTT,CSAPPQGQSEAFF
.,TRBJ1-2,TRBV5-1,.,TGCGCCAGCAGTTCGGGACAACCTAACTATGGCTACACCTTC,CASSSGQPNYGYTF
TRBD2,TRBJ2-5,TRBV4-1,.,TGCGCCAGCAGCCAAGGACTAGCGGGGAGTGAGACCCAGTACTTC,CASSQGLAGSETQYF
.,TRBJ2-1,TRBV4-1,.,TGCGCCAGCAGCCAAGACAGGGGGGGTTACAATGAGCAGTTCTTC,CASSQDRGGYNEQFF
.,TRBJ1-1,TRBV9,.,TGTGCCAGCAGCGTAGATATGGCCATGAACACTGAAGCTTTCTTT,CASSVDMAMNTEAFF
TRBD2,TRBJ2-3,TRBV5-4,.,TGTGCCAGCAGCTTGGGCCGGGAGGGCCGTGCAGATACGCAGTATTTT,CASSLGREGRADTQYF
TRBD2,TRBJ2-1,TRBV3-1,.,TGTGCCAGCAGCCACCGACTAGCGGGGGGGATAAATGAGCAGTTCTTC,CASSHRLAGGINEQFF
TRBD2,TRBJ2-1,TRBV4-1,.,TGCGCCAGCAGCCAAGTAGGTCCTAGCGGAAACAATGAGCAGTTCTTC,CASSQVGPSGNNEQFF
.,TRBJ2-2,TRBV24-1,.,TGTGCCACCAGTGATCCTTTTACCGGGGAGCTGTTTTTT,CATSDPFTGELFF
TRBD2,TRBJ2-5,TRBV3-1,.,TGTGCCAGCAGCCATTCTAGCGGGGGGGTGCAAGAGACCCAGTACTTC,CASSHSSGGVQETQYF
.,TRBJ2-3,TRBV5-1,.,TGCGCCAGCAGATGGACAGTGGACACAGATACGCAGTATTTT,CASRWTVDTDTQYF
.,TRBJ2-7,TRBV20-1,.,TGCAGTGCCCCGTGGCCCGGGACTCTGAACGAGCAGTACTTC,CSAPWPGTLNEQYF
.,TRBJ1-2,TRBV19,.,TGTGCCAGTAGTATAGATCGACGAGGGAGTGGCTACACCTTC,CASSIDRRGSGYTF
.,TRBJ1-5,TRBV20-1,.,TGCAGTGCTAGAGATACCTCCCATCAGCCCCAGCATTTT,CSARDTSHQPQHF
.,TRBJ2-2,TRBV5-1,.,TGCGCCAGCAGGGATAGCGGGAACACCGGGGAGCTGTTTTTT,CASRDSGNTGELFF
.,TRBJ2-6,TRBV7-3,.,TGTGCCAGCAGCTCCTTCGGGACACCCAACGTCCTGACTTTC,CASSSFGTPNVLTF
TRBD1,TRBJ1-1,TRBV29-1,once,TGCAGCGTTGAGGAGGGGGCGAACACTGAAGTTTTCTTT,CSVEEGANTEVFF
.,TRBJ2-5,TRBV3-1,.,TGTGCCAGCAGCCAAGATAGGAGGAGGGGGGGCAGGGAGACCCAGTACTTC,CASSQDRRRGGRETQYF
TRBD2,TRBJ2-5,TRBV5-1,.,TGCGCCAGCAGCCGGTGGGGGGGAGAGACCCAGTACTTC,CASSRWGGETQYF
.,TRBJ2-7,TRBV20-1,.,TGCAGTGCGGCAGGCCAGGAAAGCACCTACGAGCAGTACTTC,CSAAGQESTYEQYF
.,TRBJ2-6,TRBV25-1,few,TGTGCCAGCAGTGCTGCCGGCTCTGGGGCCAACGTCCTGACTTTC,CASSAAGSGANVLTF
.,TRBJ2-3,TRBV18,.,TGTGCCAGCTCACCACCAGGGCGAGTGACAGATACGCAGTATTTT,CASSPPGRVTDTQYF
.,TRBJ1-1,TRBV30,.,TGTGCCTGGAATAGGCAGGTGAACACTGAAGCTTTCTTT,CAWNRQVNTEAFF
.,TRBJ2-1,TRBV11-3,.,TGTGCCAGCAGCTCGTACAGCGGGCCTGAGCAGTTCTTC,CASSSYSGPEQFF
.,TRBJ1-1,TRBV24-1,.,TGTGCCACCAGTGGGGCTGACGGAGCTTTCTTT,CATSGADGAFF
TRBD1,TRBJ2-1,TRBV7-2,.,TGTGCCAGCAGCTTAGCGCCGACAGGGAATGAGCAGTTCTTC,CASSLAPTGNEQFF
.,TRBJ1-6,TRBV2,.,TGTGCCAGCAGTGAAGCACCAGGGGACAATTCACCCCTCCACTTT,CASSEAPGDNSPLHF
TRBD2,TRBJ2-1,TRBV19,.,TGTGCCAGTAGTCCCAGGACTAGCGGCAATGAGCAGTTCTTC,CASSPRTSGNEQFF
.,TRBJ2-5,TRBV10-1,.,TGCGCCAGCAGCCCTATCGGGGCCGATGAGACCCAGTACTTC,CASSPIGADETQYF
.,TRBJ1-5,TRBV30,once,TGTGCCTGGACTGGGGGCGACAATCAGCCCCAGCATTTT,CAWTGGDNQPQHF
.,TRBJ2-1,TRBV12-3/TRBV12-4,.,TGTGCCAGCAGAACCCGAGGGGGGTTCTCCTACAATGAGCAGTTCTTC,CASRTRGGFSYNEQFF
.,TRBJ2-2,TRBV9,once,TGTGCCAGCAGCCTCTCAAGGCTCCCGGCTGCCGGGGAGCTGTTTTTT,CASSLSRLPAAGELFF